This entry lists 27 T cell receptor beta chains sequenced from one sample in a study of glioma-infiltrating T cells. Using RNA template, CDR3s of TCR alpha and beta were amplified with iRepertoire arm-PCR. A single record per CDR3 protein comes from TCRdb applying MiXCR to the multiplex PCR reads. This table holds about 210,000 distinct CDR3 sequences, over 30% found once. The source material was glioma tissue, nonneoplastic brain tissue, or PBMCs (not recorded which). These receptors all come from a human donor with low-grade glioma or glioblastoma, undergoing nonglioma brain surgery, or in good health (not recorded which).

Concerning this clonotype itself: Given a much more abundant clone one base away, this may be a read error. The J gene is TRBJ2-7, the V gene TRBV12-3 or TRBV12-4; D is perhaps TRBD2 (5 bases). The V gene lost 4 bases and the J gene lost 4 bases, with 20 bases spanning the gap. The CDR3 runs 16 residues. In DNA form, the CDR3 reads TGTGCCAGCAGTTCCGACGGGGTCTCTAATTCGTACGAGCAGTACTTC. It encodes CASSSDGVSNSYEQYF.

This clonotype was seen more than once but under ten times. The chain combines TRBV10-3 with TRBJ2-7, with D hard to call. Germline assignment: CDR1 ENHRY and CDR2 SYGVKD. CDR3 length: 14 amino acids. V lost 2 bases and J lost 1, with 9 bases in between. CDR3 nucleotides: TGTGCCATCAGTGAGGGTCTTTCTTCCTACGAGCAGTACTTC. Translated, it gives CAISEGLSSYEQYF.

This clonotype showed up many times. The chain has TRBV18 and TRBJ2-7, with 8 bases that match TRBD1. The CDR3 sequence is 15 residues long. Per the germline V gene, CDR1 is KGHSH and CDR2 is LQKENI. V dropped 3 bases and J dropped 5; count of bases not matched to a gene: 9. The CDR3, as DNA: TGTGCCAGCTCACCTGGGACAGGCGAAAGAGACGAGCAGTACTTC. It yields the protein CASSPGTGERDEQYF.

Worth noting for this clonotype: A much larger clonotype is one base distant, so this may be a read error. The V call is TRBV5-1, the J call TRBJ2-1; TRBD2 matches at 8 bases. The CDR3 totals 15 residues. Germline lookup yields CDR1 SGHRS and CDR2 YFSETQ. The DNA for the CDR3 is TGCACCAGCAGCTTGACGGGAGGGCCGAATGACGAGCAGTTCTTC. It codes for CTSSLTGGPNDEQFF.

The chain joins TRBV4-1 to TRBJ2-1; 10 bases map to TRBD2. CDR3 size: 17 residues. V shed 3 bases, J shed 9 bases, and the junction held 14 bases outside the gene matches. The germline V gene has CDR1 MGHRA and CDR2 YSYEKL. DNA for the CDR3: TGCGCCAGCAGCCAGGGACTAGCGAGAACCCCCCGGGGTGAGCAGTTCTTC. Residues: CASSQGLARTPRGEQFF.

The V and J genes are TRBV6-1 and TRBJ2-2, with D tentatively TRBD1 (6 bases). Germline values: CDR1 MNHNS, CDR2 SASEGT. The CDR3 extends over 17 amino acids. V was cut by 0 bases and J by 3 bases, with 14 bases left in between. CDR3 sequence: CASSEAPWAGDTGELFF. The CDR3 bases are TGTGCCAGCAGTGAAGCCCCATGGGCAGGGGACACCGGGGAGCTGTTTTTT.

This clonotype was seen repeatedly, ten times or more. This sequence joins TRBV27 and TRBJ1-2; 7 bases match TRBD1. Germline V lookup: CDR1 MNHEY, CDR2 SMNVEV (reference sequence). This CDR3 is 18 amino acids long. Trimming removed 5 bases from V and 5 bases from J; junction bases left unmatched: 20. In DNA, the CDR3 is TGTGCCAGCAGTCTAAAACCTGCGTGGGACAGCAACAGATATGGCTACACCTTC. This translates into CASSLKPAWDSNRYGYTF.

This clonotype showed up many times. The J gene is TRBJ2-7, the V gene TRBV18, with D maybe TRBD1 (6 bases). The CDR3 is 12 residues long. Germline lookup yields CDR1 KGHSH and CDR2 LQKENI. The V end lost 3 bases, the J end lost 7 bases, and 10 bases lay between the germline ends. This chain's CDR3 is CASSPLTGEQYF. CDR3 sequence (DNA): TGTGCCAGCTCACCCCTCACAGGGGAGCAGTACTTC.

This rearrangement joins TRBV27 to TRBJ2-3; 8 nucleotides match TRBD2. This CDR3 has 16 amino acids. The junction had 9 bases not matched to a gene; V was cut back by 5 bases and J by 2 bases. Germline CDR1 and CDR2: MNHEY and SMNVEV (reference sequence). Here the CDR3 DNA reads TGTGCCAGCAGTAAGTTACTAGCGGTCCTCACAGATACGCAGTATTTT. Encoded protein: CASSKLLAVLTDTQYF.

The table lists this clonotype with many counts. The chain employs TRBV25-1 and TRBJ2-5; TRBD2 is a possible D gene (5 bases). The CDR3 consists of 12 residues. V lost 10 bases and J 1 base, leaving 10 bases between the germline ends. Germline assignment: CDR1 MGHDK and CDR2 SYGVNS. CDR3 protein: CATRGFQETQYF. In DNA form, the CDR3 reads TGTGCCACCCGGGGATTCCAAGAGACCCAGTACTTC.

Written as DNA, the CDR3 is TGCGCCAGCAGCCGGCTGACTAGCGGGAGCGACGAGCAGTACTTC. Translated: CASSRLTSGSDEQYF. The J gene is TRBJ2-7, the V gene TRBV4-1; 12 nucleotides match TRBD2. Unmatched junction bases numbered 6, after V lost 4 bases and J lost 5 bases. The germline gives CDR1 MGHRA, CDR2 YSYEKL. This CDR3 spans 15 amino acids.

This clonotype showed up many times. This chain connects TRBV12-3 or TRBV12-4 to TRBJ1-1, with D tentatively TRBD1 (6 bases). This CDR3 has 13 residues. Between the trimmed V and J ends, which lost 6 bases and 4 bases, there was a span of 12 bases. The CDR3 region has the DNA TGTGCCAGCAGCGTAGGACAGTTCACTGAAGCTTTCTTT. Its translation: CASSVGQFTEAFF.

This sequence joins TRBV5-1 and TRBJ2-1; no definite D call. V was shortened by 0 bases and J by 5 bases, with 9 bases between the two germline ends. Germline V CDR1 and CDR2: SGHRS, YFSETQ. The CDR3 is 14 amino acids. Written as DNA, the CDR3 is TGCGCCAGCAGCTTGGTAGCAGAAAACAATGAGCAGTTCTTC. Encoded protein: CASSLVAENNEQFF.

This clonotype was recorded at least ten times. CDR3: CSARDAGATSGGYNEQFF. The DNA of the CDR3 is TGCAGTGCTAGAGATGCAGGGGCGACTAGCGGAGGTTACAATGAGCAGTTCTTC. The chain carries TRBV20-1 and TRBJ2-1, with TRBD2 matching 9 bases. The CDR3 is 18 residues long. Germline CDR1 DFQATT, CDR2 SNEGSKA (reference sequence). Unmatched junction bases numbered 13, after V lost 0 bases and J lost 4 bases.

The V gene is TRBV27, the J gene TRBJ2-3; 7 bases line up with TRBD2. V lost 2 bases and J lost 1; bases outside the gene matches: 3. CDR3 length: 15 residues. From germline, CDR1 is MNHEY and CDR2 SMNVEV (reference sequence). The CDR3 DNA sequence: TGTGCCAGCAGTTTAGCGGGAGCACGCACAGATACGCAGTATTTT. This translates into CASSLAGARTDTQYF.

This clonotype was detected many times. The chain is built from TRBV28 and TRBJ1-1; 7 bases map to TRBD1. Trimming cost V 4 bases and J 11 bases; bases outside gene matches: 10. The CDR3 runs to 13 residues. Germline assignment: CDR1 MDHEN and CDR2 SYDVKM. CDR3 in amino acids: CASSSSNRGAAFF. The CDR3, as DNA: TGTGCCAGCAGTTCATCTAACAGGGGCGCGGCTTTCTTT.

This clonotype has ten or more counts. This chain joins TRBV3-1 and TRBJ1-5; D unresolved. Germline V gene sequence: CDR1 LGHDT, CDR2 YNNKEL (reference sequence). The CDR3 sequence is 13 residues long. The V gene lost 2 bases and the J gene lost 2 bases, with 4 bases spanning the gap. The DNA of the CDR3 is TGTGCCAGCAGCCAACTCCGCAATCAGCCCCAGCATTTT. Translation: CASSQLRNQPQHF. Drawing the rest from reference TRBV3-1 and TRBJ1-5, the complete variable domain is DTAVSQTPKYLVTQMGNDKSIKCEQNLGHDTMYWYKQDSKKFLKIMFSYNNKELIINETVPNRFSPKSPDKAHLNLHINSLELGDSAVYFCASSQLRNQPQHFGDGTRLSIL.

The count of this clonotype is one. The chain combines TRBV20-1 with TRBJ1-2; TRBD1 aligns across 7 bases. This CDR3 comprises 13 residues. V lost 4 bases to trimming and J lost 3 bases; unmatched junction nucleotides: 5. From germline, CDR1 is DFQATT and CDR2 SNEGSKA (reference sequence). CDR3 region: CSAIRQGDYGYTF. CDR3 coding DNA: TGCAGTGCTATTAGACAGGGTGACTATGGCTACACCTTC.

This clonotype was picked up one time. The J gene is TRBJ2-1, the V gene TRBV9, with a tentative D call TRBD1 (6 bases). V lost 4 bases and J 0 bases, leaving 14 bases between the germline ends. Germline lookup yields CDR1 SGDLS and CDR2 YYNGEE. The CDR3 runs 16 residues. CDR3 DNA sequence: TGTGCCAGCAGCTCCCGAGGACAGAGCTCCTACAATGAGCAGTTCTTC. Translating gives CASSSRGQSSYNEQFF.

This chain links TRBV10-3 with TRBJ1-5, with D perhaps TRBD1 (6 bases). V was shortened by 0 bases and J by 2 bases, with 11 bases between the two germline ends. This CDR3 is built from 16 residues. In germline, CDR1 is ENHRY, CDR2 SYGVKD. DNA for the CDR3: TGTGCCATCAGTGAGTCCATACAGGGAGGCAATCAGCCCCAGCATTTT. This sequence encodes CAISESIQGGNQPQHF.

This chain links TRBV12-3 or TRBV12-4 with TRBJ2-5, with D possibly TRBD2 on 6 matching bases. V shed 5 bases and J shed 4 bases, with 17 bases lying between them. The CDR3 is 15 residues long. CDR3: CASSATASVGETQYF. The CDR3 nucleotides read TGTGCCAGCAGTGCAACTGCTAGCGTGGGAGAGACCCAGTACTTC.

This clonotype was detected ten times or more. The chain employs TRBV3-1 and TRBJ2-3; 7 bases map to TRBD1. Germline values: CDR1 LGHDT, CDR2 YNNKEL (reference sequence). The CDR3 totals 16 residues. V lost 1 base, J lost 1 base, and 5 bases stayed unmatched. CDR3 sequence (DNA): TGTGCCAGCAGCCAAGTGAGTACAGGGGGCACAGATACGCAGTATTTT. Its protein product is CASSQVSTGGTDTQYF.

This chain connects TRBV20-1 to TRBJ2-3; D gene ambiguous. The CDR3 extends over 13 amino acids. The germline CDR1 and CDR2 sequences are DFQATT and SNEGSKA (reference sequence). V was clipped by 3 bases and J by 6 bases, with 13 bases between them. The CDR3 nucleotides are TGCAGTGCTAGTAGGTCTTCTCGGGATACGCAGTATTTT. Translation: CSASRSSRDTQYF.

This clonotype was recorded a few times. The CDR3 DNA reads TGTGCCAGCAAGAAGCGGGAGGCAGATACGCAGTATTTT. It encodes CASKKREADTQYF. The rearrangement joins TRBV6-2 or TRBV6-3 to TRBJ2-3; TRBD2 matches 9 bases. V was clipped by 7 bases and J by 4 bases; unmatched bases: 3. CDR1 is MNHEY, CDR2 SVGEGT, per germline. The CDR3 loop spans 13 amino acids.

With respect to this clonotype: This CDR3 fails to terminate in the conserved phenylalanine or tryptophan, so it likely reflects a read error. The chain's CDR3 is CASRLRLETWTQYL. The CDR3 coding sequence is TGCGCCAGCAGATTGAGACTAGAAACGTGGACCCAGTACCTC. This rearrangement joins TRBV5-1 to TRBJ2-5; TRBD2 might be the D (6 bases). The CDR3 is 14 residues long. Looked up from germline, CDR1 is SGHRS and CDR2 is YFSETQ. With 5 bases removed from V and 7 bases from J, the gap between germline ends came to 18 bases.

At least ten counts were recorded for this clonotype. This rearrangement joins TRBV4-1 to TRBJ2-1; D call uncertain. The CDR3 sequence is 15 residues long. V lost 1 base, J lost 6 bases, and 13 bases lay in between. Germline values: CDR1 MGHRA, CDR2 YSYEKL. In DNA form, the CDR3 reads TGCGCCAGCAGCCAAGTGCTAGTTCTGGTCAATGAGCAGTTCTTC. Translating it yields CASSQVLVLVNEQFF.

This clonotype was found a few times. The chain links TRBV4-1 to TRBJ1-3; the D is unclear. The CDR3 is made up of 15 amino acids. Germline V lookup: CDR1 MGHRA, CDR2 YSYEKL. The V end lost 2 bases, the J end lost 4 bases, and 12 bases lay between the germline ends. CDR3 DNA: TGCGCCAGCAGCCAACAAAGTGTTCTGGGAAACACCATATATTTT. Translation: CASSQQSVLGNTIYF.